Described below is a single T cell receptor beta chain sequence and its context. This entry is derived from a study of cytomegalovirus exposure and HLA in healthy donors. 60 Vbeta and 13 Jbeta primers were used in PCR. The data were produced by immunoSEQ multiplex PCR, yet TCRdb's version contains in-frame clones alone and is incomplete. Of 130,000 or so clones in the sample, roughly 85% were seen once. The sequence was collected from a man aged 35-49 years in good health and CMV-seronegative. The specimen sequenced was PBMCs.

CDR3 bases: TGTGCCAGCAGTGCCCTAGGTCTTCAGCCCCAGCATTTT. It codes for CASSALGLQPQHF. The chain joins TRBV6-5 to TRBJ1-5, with D unclear. V was trimmed by 5 bases and J by 6 bases, leaving 11 bases between them. The CDR3 has 13 residues. CDR1 and CDR2 from the germline V gene are MNHEY and SVGAGI.